These 3 T cell receptor beta chains were sequenced from one sample in a study of OX40 agonist ivuxolimab in advanced cancers. TCRdb's table, derived via immunoSEQ multiplex PCR, lists solely in-frame clones and lacks some. The table has under 20,000 clones, 86% seen once. The input for sequencing was CD4+ or CD8+ T cells sorted from blood, taken in a trial of the OX40 agonist ivuxolimab. The receptors here all came from an adult with an advanced solid tumor such as melanoma, head and neck, liver or kidney cancer.

This sequence joins TRBV7-9 and TRBJ1-2; unclear D gene. The germline V and J ends were trimmed by 3 bases and 2 bases, with 10 bases remaining between them. The CDR3 has 14 amino acids. The germline gives CDR1 SEHNR, CDR2 FQNEAQ (reference sequence). The CDR3: CASSLVFPNYGYTF. Here the CDR3 DNA reads TGTGCCAGCAGCTTGGTATTCCCCAACTATGGCTACACCTTC.

The J gene is TRBJ2-7, the V gene TRBV4-1; 9 positions agree with TRBD1. CDR1 and CDR2 (germline): MGHRA, YSYEKL. The trim removed 3 bases at V and 1 base at J, leaving 7 bases unmatched. The CDR3 extends over 16 amino acids. CDR3 sequence: CASSQEAGTGSYEQYF. In DNA form, the CDR3 reads TGCGCCAGCAGCCAGGAAGCCGGGACAGGGTCCTACGAGCAGTACTTC.

The V and J genes are TRBV6-5 and TRBJ2-7; 7 bases line up with TRBD2. The CDR3 length is 15 residues. V was clipped by 6 bases and J by 0 bases; unmatched bases: 8. CDR1 and CDR2 from the germline V gene are MNHEY and SVGAGI. The CDR3 bases are TGTGCCAGCAGCTTCCTGGGGGGGACCTCCTACGAGCAGTACTTC. Translation: CASSFLGGTSYEQYF.